The 14 T cell receptor beta chains presented below share a single source sample, sequenced in a study of cytomegalovirus exposure and HLA in healthy donors. PCR used 60 Vbeta primers and 13 Jbeta primers. Measured with immunoSEQ multiplex PCR; TCRdb has only the in-frame clones, and not every one. The sample yields about 110,000 clones, more than 65% seen once. Sequencing was performed on PBMCs. The receptors shown here come from a man aged 40-55 years in good health and CMV-seropositive.

This clone appeared once. CDR3 protein: CASSRQGLRADTQYF. CDR3 coding DNA: TGTGCCAGCAGTCGACAGGGGTTGAGAGCAGATACGCAGTATTTT. V and J are TRBV6-5 and TRBJ2-3, with 8 bases lining up with TRBD1. The CDR3 sequence is 15 residues long. CDR1 and CDR2 from the germline V gene are MNHEY and SVGAGI. Trimming at V came to 5 bases and at J to 4 bases, leaving 8 bases not matched to a gene.

The chain employs TRBV5-1 and TRBJ2-5, with 8 bases identical to TRBD1. V dropped 1 base and J dropped 4; count of bases not matched to a gene: 9. This CDR3 has 16 residues. The germline gives CDR1 SGHRS, CDR2 YFSETQ. The CDR3 coding sequence is TGCGCCAGCAGCTTGATCATTGGACAGGGAGGAGAGACCCAGTACTTC. It codes for CASSLIIGQGGETQYF.

The CDR3 reads CASSFRLAGGLDEQFF. The CDR3 bases are TGTGCCAGCAGCTTTAGACTAGCGGGAGGGTTGGATGAGCAGTTCTTC. The chain recombines TRBV7-6 with TRBJ2-1; TRBD2 matches 14 bases. CDR1 is SGHVS, CDR2 FNYEAQ, per germline. The CDR3 consists of 16 residues. V gave up 3 bases and J gave up 8 bases; unmatched junction bases: 6. Full variable domain (missing parts from reference TRBV7-6 and TRBJ2-1): GAGVSQSPRYKVTKRGQDVALRCDPISGHVSLYWYRQALGQGPEFLTYFNYEAQQDKSGLPNDRFSAERPEGSISTLTIQRTEQRDSAMYRCASSFRLAGGLDEQFFGPGTRLTVL.

The table lists this clone with many counts. The chain links TRBV5-4 to TRBJ1-1; maybe TRBD1 (5 bases). The CDR3 runs 15 residues. V lost 4 bases to trimming and J lost 4 bases, with 17 bases between them. Germline CDR1 SGHNT, CDR2 YYREEE (reference sequence). The chain's CDR3 is CASSKMDNPGTEAFF. CDR3 nucleotides: TGTGCCAGCAGCAAAATGGACAACCCGGGCACTGAAGCTTTCTTT. The entire variable domain, with the rest obtained from reference TRBV5-4 and TRBJ1-1, is as follows: ETGVTQSPTHLIKTRGQQVTLRCSSQSGHNTVSWYQQALGQGPQFIFQYYREEENGRGNFPPRFSGLQFPNYSSELNVNALELDDSALYLCASSKMDNPGTEAFFGQGTRLTVV.

The rearrangement links TRBV7-9 to TRBJ2-1; TRBD2 is a possible D gene (5 bases). This CDR3 comprises 14 residues. Germline assignment: CDR1 SEHNR and CDR2 FQNEAQ (reference sequence). V gave up 4 bases and J gave up 5 bases, with 12 bases separating them. The CDR3, as DNA: TGTGCCAGCAGCTACCAGGACTGGCACAATGAGCAGTTCTTC. As protein: CASSYQDWHNEQFF.

The chain recombines TRBV6-1 with TRBJ1-3, with 12 positions matching TRBD1. Germline V CDR1 and CDR2: MNHNS, SASEGT. The CDR3 spans 15 residues. Trimming cost V 5 bases and J 2 bases; bases outside gene matches: 1. The CDR3, as DNA: TGTGCCAGCAGTTGGGACAGGGGGCCTGGAAACACCATATATTTT. It encodes CASSWDRGPGNTIYF.

This chain joins TRBV6-1 and TRBJ1-1; 10 positions match TRBD1. V shed 7 bases, J shed 1 base, and the junction held 6 bases outside the gene matches. The CDR3 spans 15 residues. Germline V lookup: CDR1 MNHNS, CDR2 SASEGT. In DNA form, the CDR3 reads TGTGCCAGCAAAGGGAGACAGGGGGCGAACACTGAAGCTTTCTTT. Translation: CASKGRQGANTEAFF.

The chain has TRBV7-3 and TRBJ2-3, with 7 nucleotides matching TRBD2. Germline V gene data show CDR1 as SGHTA and CDR2 as FQGTGA. The CDR3 runs to 15 residues. Trimming at V came to 4 bases and at J to 0 bases, leaving 4 bases not matched to a gene. The DNA of the CDR3 is TGTGCCAGCAGCTATCTAGCGGCTAGCACAGATACGCAGTATTTT. It encodes CASSYLAASTDTQYF. The full variable domain, completed using reference TRBV7-3 and TRBJ2-3, is GAGVSQTPSNKVTEKGKYVELRCDPISGHTALYWYRQSLGQGPEFLIYFQGTGAADDSGLPNDRFFAVRPEGSVSTLKIQRTERGDSAVYLCASSYLAASTDTQYFGPGTRLTVL.

J is TRBJ2-1 and V is TRBV7-9; D remains unclear. Germline V lookup: CDR1 SEHNR, CDR2 FQNEAQ (reference sequence). The CDR3 covers 14 residues. The V and J ends lost 5 bases and 0 bases respectively, with 8 bases between them. CDR3 loop: CASSGSSSYNEQFF. CDR3 in DNA: TGTGCCAGCAGCGGTTCTAGCTCCTACAATGAGCAGTTCTTC.

Only a few counts were recorded for this clone. The V call is TRBV7-9, the J call TRBJ2-2; TRBD2 is a possible D gene (5 bases). This CDR3 is 14 amino acids long. V dropped 1 base and J dropped 8 bases, with 11 bases sitting between them. The V gene's germline CDR1 is SEHNR and CDR2 FQNEAQ (reference sequence). CDR3 protein: CASSLDGPGGELFF. In DNA, the CDR3 is TGTGCCAGCAGCTTAGATGGCCCGGGGGGGGAGCTGTTTTTT.

The CDR3 sequence is CASSGGYTDTQYF. In DNA form, the CDR3 reads TGTGCCAGCAGTGGAGGGTACACAGATACGCAGTATTTT. The chain is built from TRBV2 and TRBJ2-3; D may be TRBD2 (5 bases). Germline V CDR1 and CDR2: SNHLY, FYNNEI. The CDR3 extends over 13 amino acids. Trimming cost V 4 bases and J 2 bases, with 7 bases left between them. The full variable domain, with the rest looked up from reference TRBV2 and TRBJ2-3, is EPEVTQTPSHQVTQMGQEVILRCVPISNHLYFYWYRQILGQKVEFLVSFYNNEISEKSEIFDDQFSVERPDGSNFTLKIRSTKLEDSAMYFCASSGGYTDTQYFGPGTRLTVL.

CDR3 DNA sequence: TGTGCCAGCAGCCCACGTTCACTCAATAGCGGGAGGGAGGCCTACAATGAGCAGTTCTTC. This gives the protein CASSPRSLNSGREAYNEQFF. V and J are TRBV7-3 and TRBJ2-1; 11 bases fit TRBD2. The CDR3 consists of 20 residues. The V gene's germline CDR1 is SGHTA and CDR2 FQGTGA. Trimming took 5 bases from V and 2 from J; bases not matched to a gene: 17.

This chain links TRBV5-1 with TRBJ2-2, with TRBD2 identical over 10 bases. This CDR3 region has 17 residues. The germline gives CDR1 SGHRS, CDR2 YFSETQ. After removal of 0 bases from V and 1 base from J, the junction contained 3 bases not matched to a gene. The CDR3: CASSLASSGGNTGELFF. The DNA for the CDR3 is TGCGCCAGCAGCTTGGCCTCTAGCGGGGGGAACACCGGGGAGCTGTTTTTT.

The chain employs TRBV9 and TRBJ1-6; 9 bases fit TRBD1. V lost 4 bases to trimming and J lost 14 bases; unmatched junction nucleotides: 13. Germline V lookup: CDR1 SGDLS, CDR2 YYNGEE. CDR3 length equals 15 residues. Here the CDR3 DNA reads TGTGCCAGCAGCCCCGCCGGGACAGGGATTTTAACCCTCCACTTT. Protein sequence: CASSPAGTGILTLHF.